This T cell receptor (beta chain) was sequenced for a study of T cell repertoires in cytomegalovirus infection (dated by TCRdb to between 2017 and 2020). Some background on the complete study: Because public TCR beta signatures pointed to carriage of CMV infection together with the matching HLA type, the HLA type of each donor mattered for the analysis. The paper as a whole reports these results and caveats: Cumulative frequency of public TCR beta family members discriminated carriers of CMV infection plus the relevant HLA type in this cohort and an independent 352-donor cohort. The ex vivo response was dominated by HLA-C-restricted CMV-specific TCR beta clonotypes, and the single most frequent clonotype in two of eight donors was supplied by these HLA-C-restricted clonotypes.

As for this clonotype: What this receptor recognizes is not known. Nothing much larger sits one base from this clone, and base qualities are not available.

Sequencing was performed on an Illumina HiSeq 1500. TCRdb reanalyzed the raw reads on its own, using fastp at Q25 for trimming and MiXCR for clone calling, and kept in-frame beta chains. One record per CDR3 amino acid sequence lists the most common genes and DNA. For this sample there are around 550,000 distinct CDR3 sequences; roughly 29% appear just once. Together, the top ten hold 13% of the sample. The CDR3 sequence holds 12 residues, the cysteine and phenylalanine included. This entry keeps only the CDR3 DNA: 36 bases, framed from base 1. Looking up the germline V gene (reference sequence) yields CDR1 LNHDA and CDR2 SQIVND. V gives up 1 base and J gives up 7 bases, and the segment between their germline ends measures 7 bases.

This clonotype was obtained from a human donor in good health (CMV status not recorded). Some clones in this sample may be carry-over from other donors' samples. The sequenced sample was PBMCs. This sequence uses TRBV19 and TRBJ1-2, and TRBD1 may be the D gene, going by 5 matching bases. CDR3 region: CASSIGRAGYTF. The bases are TGTGCCAGTAGTATAGGCAGGGCTGGCTACACCTTC.